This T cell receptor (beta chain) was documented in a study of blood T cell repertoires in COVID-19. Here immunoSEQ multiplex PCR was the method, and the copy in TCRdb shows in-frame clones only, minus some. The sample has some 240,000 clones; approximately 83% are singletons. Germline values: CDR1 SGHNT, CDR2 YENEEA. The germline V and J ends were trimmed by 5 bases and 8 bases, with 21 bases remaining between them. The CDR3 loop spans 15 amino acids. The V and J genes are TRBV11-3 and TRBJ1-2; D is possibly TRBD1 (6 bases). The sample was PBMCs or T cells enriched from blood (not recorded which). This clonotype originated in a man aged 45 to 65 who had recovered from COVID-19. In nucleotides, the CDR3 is TGTGCCAGCAGCCCCAGCGGGGGCAGGGGAAAGGGCTACACCTTC. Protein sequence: CASSPSGGRGKGYTF.